Each of the 6 T cell receptor beta chains below was sequenced from the same sample in a study of blood T cell repertoires in COVID-19. TCRdb keeps only in-frame clones here, not all; method: immunoSEQ multiplex PCR. Among roughly 87,000 clones, about 71% were seen once, and the ten largest hold around 4.2%. Sample: peripheral blood. The receptors come from a woman between 45 and 65 years old with acute or convalescent COVID-19.

The J gene is TRBJ2-7, the V gene TRBV4-1, with D possibly being TRBD1 (5 bases). The CDR3 covers 15 residues. The V end lost 0 bases, the J end lost 1 base, and 10 bases lay between the germline ends. In germline, CDR1 is MGHRA, CDR2 YSYEKL. The CDR3 region is CASSQEAQGSYEQYF. Here the CDR3 DNA reads TGCGCCAGCAGCCAAGAGGCGCAGGGTTCCTACGAGCAGTACTTC.

This clone appeared a single time. The V call is TRBV9, the J call TRBJ2-4, with D possibly TRBD2 on 5 matching bases. The CDR3 runs to 13 residues. V shed 3 bases and J shed 8 bases, with 12 bases lying between them. Germline CDR1 reads SGDLS; CDR2 reads YYNGEE. This CDR3 reads CASSGTRSDIQYF. CDR3 bases: TGTGCCAGCAGCGGAACTAGATCTGACATTCAGTACTTC.

This clone was counted between two and nine times. This chain connects TRBV4-3 to TRBJ1-1; tentative D call: TRBD1 (5 bases). V was cut by 0 bases and J by 8 bases, with 10 bases left in between. The CDR3 length is 13 residues. In germline, CDR1 is LGHNA, CDR2 YSLEER. CDR3 in amino acids: CASSQDSTGEAFF. Here the CDR3 DNA reads TGCGCCAGCAGCCAAGATAGTACAGGCGAAGCTTTCTTT.

As DNA, the CDR3 is TGTGCCAGCGCGGACAGTTTCCTACCAGACTATGGCTACACCTTC. Protein sequence: CASADSFLPDYGYTF. This chain links TRBV27 with TRBJ1-2; D is perhaps TRBD1 (6 bases). Per germline, CDR1 MNHEY and CDR2 SMNVEV (reference sequence). The CDR3 is 15 residues long. Trimming removed 8 bases from V and 3 bases from J, with 19 bases in between.

V gene TRBV4-1 combines with J gene TRBJ1-2, with TRBD1 matching over 11 bases. The CDR3 covers 18 residues. CDR1 is MGHRA, CDR2 YSYEKL, per germline. V gave up 4 bases and J gave up 0 bases; unmatched junction bases: 10. The CDR3 loop reads CASSPTSDRGRSNYGYTF. CDR3 in DNA: TGCGCCAGCAGCCCCACTTCGGACAGGGGGCGATCTAACTATGGCTACACCTTC.

This chain connects TRBV19 to TRBJ2-7; D gene ambiguous. The CDR3 loop spans 12 amino acids. Germline V gene lookup returns CDR1 LNHDA and CDR2 SQIVND (reference sequence). V was clipped by 5 bases and J by 0 bases, with 5 bases between them. The CDR3 loop is CASSASSYEQYF. CDR3 in DNA: TGTGCCAGTAGTGCGAGCTCCTACGAGCAGTACTTC.